This T cell receptor (beta chain) came from a study of human T cells and chemical hapten exposure. The CDR3 sequence is 14 residues long. Trimming removed 3 bases from V and 0 bases from J, with 9 bases in between. TCRdb reanalysed the RACE reads using MiXCR and keeps one entry per CDR3 protein. The sample carries a few hundred thousand distinct CDR3 sequences, under 6.5% recorded once. Time point here: patch test 2, 6 weeks after DPC sensitization. This sample's treatment: therapeutic diphenylcyclopropenone sensitization with weekly scalp DPC. The chain recombines TRBV12-3 or TRBV12-4 with TRBJ2-7; unclear D gene. The sequence derives from a woman between 18 and 29 years old with alopecia areata. Some clones in this sample may be carry-over from other donors' samples. Sequenced material: whole blood, taken in connection with sensitization to the hapten diphenylcyclopropenone (DPC). CDR3 nucleotide sequence: TGTGCCAGCAGTTTTGCTACGTCCTCCTACGAGCAGTACTTC. Translated: CASSFATSSYEQYF.